These 22 T cell receptor beta chains were all obtained from the same sample, sequenced in a study of regulatory T cells in long-lasting Graves disease. As for time point: persistent/refractory GD, antithyroid drugs over 5 years with positive TRAb. Construction of the TCR library relied on RNA isolated from PBMCs. Arm-PCR with iRepertoire HTBI primers amplified the CDR3 regions for these TCR beta libraries. TCRdb analysed the multiplex PCR reads with MiXCR anew, one entry per CDR3 protein. The sample yields about 460,000 distinct CDR3 sequences, approximately 22% seen once. The material was peripheral blood mononuclear cells (PBMCs), obtained when the disease was refractory, from a patient treated with antithyroid drugs. These receptor sequences come from a female donor with Graves disease.

This clonotype occurred many times. The chain carries TRBV6-1 and TRBJ1-5; D is unclear. The V gene lost 8 bases and the J gene lost 5 bases, with 10 bases spanning the gap. This CDR3 comprises 12 residues. Germline V lookup: CDR1 MNHNS, CDR2 SASEGT. The CDR3 DNA follows: TGTGCCAGCCTTCACATGGATCAGCCCCAGCATTTT. Residues: CASLHMDQPQHF.

The chain is built from TRBV7-3 and TRBJ2-2, with 8 nucleotides matching TRBD1. The V segment lost 6 bases and the J segment 5 bases; nucleotides outside the gene matches: 8. The CDR3 consists of 15 residues. From germline, CDR1 is SGHTA and CDR2 FQGTGA. CDR3 nucleotide sequence: TGTGCCAGCAGGTCAGGGGGCTGGAGTACCGGGGAGCTGTTTTTT. This codes for CASRSGGWSTGELFF.

This clonotype has just a few counts. The genes are TRBV12-3 or TRBV12-4 and TRBJ1-2, with D tentatively TRBD1 (5 bases). The CDR3 spans 16 residues. V was pared by 6 bases and J by 7 bases, with 24 bases between. This CDR3 reads CASSKPSLRGVLGYTF. CDR3 nucleotides: TGTGCCAGCAGCAAACCCTCCCTGCGGGGGGTGCTTGGCTACACCTTC.

There are a few counts of this clonotype. The chain carries TRBV29-1 and TRBJ1-5; 7 nucleotides line up with TRBD1. Trimming cost V 4 bases and J 5 bases; bases outside gene matches: 5. This CDR3 region has 13 residues. In germline, CDR1 is SQVTM, CDR2 ANQGSEA. DNA for the CDR3: TGCAGCGTTGTCCCAGGGGGGGATCAGCCCCAGCATTTT. This gives the protein CSVVPGGDQPQHF.

The rearrangement uses TRBV2 and TRBJ2-2; D unresolved. The V end lost 5 bases, the J end lost 3 bases, and 13 bases lay between the germline ends. CDR3 length equals 15 residues. CDR1 is SNHLY, CDR2 FYNNEI, per germline. Here the CDR3 reads CASSSSSQDTGELFF. The CDR3 nucleotides read TGTGCCAGCAGTTCGTCAAGTCAAGACACCGGGGAGCTGTTTTTT.

This clonotype has only a few counts. The chain carries TRBV20-1 and TRBJ2-5, with 8 positions matching TRBD2. CDR1 and CDR2 from the germline V gene are DFQATT and SNEGSKA (reference sequence). The CDR3 is 15 amino acids. Trimming cost V 3 bases and J 2 bases; bases outside gene matches: 8. CDR3 DNA sequence: TGCAGTGCTAGCCGCCCTCAGCGGGGGCAAGAGACCCAGTACTTC. This sequence encodes CSASRPQRGQETQYF.

This rearrangement joins TRBV6-1 to TRBJ1-4, with 11 bases fitting TRBD1. V lost 6 bases, J lost 1 base, and 4 bases stayed unmatched. CDR1 is MNHNS and CDR2 is SASEGT in the germline V gene. CDR3 size: 16 residues. In nucleotides, the CDR3 is TGTGCCAGCAGATGGACAGGGGGCTTAACTAATGAAAAACTGTTTTTT. Translation gives CASRWTGGLTNEKLFF.

The chain uses TRBV4-3 and TRBJ1-4; 11 bases align to TRBD1. This CDR3 is 16 amino acids long. J gave up 8 bases and V 0 bases, and 5 bases lay outside the gene matches. Germline CDR1 LGHNA, CDR2 YSLEER. CDR3 DNA sequence: TGCGCCAGCAGCCAAGACCGGGACAGGGGGTTCGAAAAACTGTTTTTT. It codes for CASSQDRDRGFEKLFF.

The table lists this clonotype with many counts. The chain has TRBV4-1 and TRBJ1-1, with D hard to call. The CDR3 contains 14 residues. V was trimmed by 5 bases and J by 0 bases, leaving 10 bases between them. Germline lookup yields CDR1 MGHRA and CDR2 YSYEKL. In DNA, the CDR3 is TGCGCCAGCAGCTCCCCTGACATGAACACTGAAGCTTTCTTT. Translated, it gives CASSSPDMNTEAFF.

This clonotype was observed a few times. V gene TRBV10-3 combines with J gene TRBJ1-1; D is perhaps TRBD1 (6 bases). V lost 10 bases and J lost 4, with 19 bases in between. There are 14 residues in the CDR3. Germline V CDR1 and CDR2: ENHRY, SYGVKD. CDR3 in DNA: TGTGCCACCCTGGACAGTTTTTCGGGCACTGAAGCTTTCTTT. Translating gives CATLDSFSGTEAFF.

This clonotype showed up many times. The chain is built from TRBV7-2 and TRBJ2-5; the D gene is possibly TRBD1 (6 bases). CDR1 is SGHTA and CDR2 is FQGNSA in the germline V gene. The CDR3 consists of 15 residues. V was pared by 5 bases and J by 4 bases, with 17 bases between. The CDR3 bases are TGTGCCAGCAGCGCGGACAGTTATGTGGTAGAGACCCAGTACTTC. It yields the protein CASSADSYVVETQYF.

This clonotype came up many times. This chain connects TRBV10-3 to TRBJ1-5, with D possibly being TRBD1 (5 bases). Germline CDR1 reads ENHRY; CDR2 reads SYGVKD. There are 15 residues in the CDR3. Deletions cut 3 bases from V and 3 bases from J, with 12 bases between. The DNA for the CDR3 is TGTGCCATCAGTGACCAGGGCGGGTACAATCAGCCCCAGCATTTT. It encodes CAISDQGGYNQPQHF.

This clonotype occurred many times. This sequence joins TRBV7-8 and TRBJ1-1; D not resolved. V shed 5 bases and J shed 3 bases, with 13 bases lying between them. CDR3 length equals 14 residues. Germline V CDR1 and CDR2: SGHVS, FQNEAQ. CDR3 in amino acids: CASSPRREDTEAFF. CDR3 coding DNA: TGTGCCAGCAGCCCTCGACGGGAGGACACTGAAGCTTTCTTT.

This clonotype was found many times. The chain carries TRBV12-3 or TRBV12-4 and TRBJ1-2, with 7 bases lining up with TRBD1. The CDR3 is 14 amino acids. The V and J ends lost 5 bases and 5 bases, in that order; junction bases with no gene match: 8. The CDR3 loop is CASSQPGTVYGYTF. The CDR3 DNA is TGTGCCAGCAGTCAGCCCGGGACAGTTTATGGCTACACCTTC.

The chain uses TRBV4-1 and TRBJ1-5; no clear D. The CDR3 has 14 amino acids. Per the germline V gene, CDR1 is MGHRA and CDR2 is YSYEKL. The germline V and J ends were trimmed by 1 base and 4 bases, with 8 bases remaining between them. The CDR3 DNA is TGCGCCAGCAGCCAAGGATTCGAGAATCAGCCCCAGCATTTT. It is translated as CASSQGFENQPQHF.

This chain uses TRBV6-2 or TRBV6-3 with TRBJ2-5; 10 nucleotides agree with TRBD1. TRBJ2-1 explains the end of the DNA better; the J call may be wrong. The CDR3 length is 15 residues. Germline V gene data show CDR1 as MNHEY and CDR2 as SVGEGT. The CDR3 here is CASLLAGQGYHEQFF. The CDR3 DNA reads TGTGCCAGTCTGCTCGCGGGACAGGGGTACCATGAGCAGTTCTTC.

There are a few counts of this clonotype. The gene calls are TRBV12-5 and TRBJ2-2, with D possibly matching TRBD1 (5 bases). This CDR3 has 13 residues. Looked up from germline, CDR1 is LGHNT and CDR2 is FRNRAP. The germline V and J ends were trimmed by 1 base and 8 bases, with 8 bases remaining between them. In DNA, the CDR3 is TGTGCTAGTGGTTTGGCCGGACAAGGGGAGCTGTTTTTT. It translates to CASGLAGQGELFF.

This clonotype was counted ten times or more. The CDR3 loop is CASSLYGTNLEQYF. The CDR3 DNA is TGTGCCAGCAGCCTGTACGGAACCAACCTCGAGCAGTACTTC. The chain links TRBV11-2 to TRBJ2-7, with D uncertain. Trimming took off 5 bases at V and 6 bases at J, with 17 bases between the two ends. CDR1 is SGHAT, CDR2 FQNNGV, per germline. The CDR3 is made up of 14 amino acids.

V gene TRBV5-1 combines with J gene TRBJ2-7; D may be TRBD2 (5 bases). V was shortened by 6 bases and J by 3 bases, with 16 bases between the two germline ends. Per germline, CDR1 SGHRS and CDR2 YFSETQ. The CDR3 is 14 amino acids. The CDR3 DNA reads as TGCGCCAGCACCCGGGAAGCCCTTGGCTACGAGCAGTACTTC. It specifies CASTREALGYEQYF.

The chain uses TRBV3-1 and TRBJ2-7; D unclear. CDR3 length equals 13 residues. Germline CDR1 LGHDT, CDR2 YNNKEL (reference sequence). Trimming removed 1 base at V and 5 bases at J, with 9 bases between. The CDR3 DNA follows: TGTGCCAGCAGCCAAGTGGCGAGACACGAGCAGTACTTC. Residues: CASSQVARHEQYF.

The V and J genes are TRBV18 and TRBJ2-7; tentatively, D is TRBD2 (5 bases). Trimming stripped 3 bases from V and 6 bases from J, with 9 bases between. The CDR3 covers 12 residues. Germline V CDR1 and CDR2: KGHSH, LQKENI. The CDR3 nucleotides read TGTGCCAGCTCACCGACGGGGAGCGAGCAGTACTTC. Translated, it gives CASSPTGSEQYF.

This clonotype was counted ten times or more. The chain employs TRBV5-1 and TRBJ1-2, with 10 bases aligning to TRBD1. Germline V lookup: CDR1 SGHRS, CDR2 YFSETQ. The CDR3 totals 14 residues. After removal of 0 bases from V and 6 bases from J, the junction contained 2 bases not matched to a gene. The CDR3 nucleotides are TGCGCCAGCAGCTTGGATGACAGGGGGCATGGCTACACCTTC. It translates to CASSLDDRGHGYTF. Drawing the rest from reference TRBV5-1 and TRBJ1-2, the complete variable domain is KAGVTQTPRYLIKTRGQQVTLSCSPISGHRSVSWYQQTPGQGLQFLFEYFSETQRNKGNFPGRFSGRQFSNSRSEMNVSTLELGDSALYLCASSLDDRGHGYTFGSGTRLTVV.